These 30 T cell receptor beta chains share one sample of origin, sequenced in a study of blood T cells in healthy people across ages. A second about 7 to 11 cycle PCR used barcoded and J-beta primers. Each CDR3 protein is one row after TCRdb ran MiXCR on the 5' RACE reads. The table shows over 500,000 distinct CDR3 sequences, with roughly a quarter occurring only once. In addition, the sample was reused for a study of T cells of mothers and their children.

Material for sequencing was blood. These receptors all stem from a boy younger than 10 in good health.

CDR3 amino acids: CASSEHPSNQPQHF. CDR3 nucleotides: TGTGCCAGCAGTGAACACCCTAGCAATCAGCCCCAGCATTTT. This sequence joins TRBV6-1 and TRBJ1-5; no firm D call. V lost 2 bases and J 0 bases, leaving 5 bases between the germline ends. Per germline, CDR1 MNHNS and CDR2 SASEGT. The CDR3 contains 14 residues.

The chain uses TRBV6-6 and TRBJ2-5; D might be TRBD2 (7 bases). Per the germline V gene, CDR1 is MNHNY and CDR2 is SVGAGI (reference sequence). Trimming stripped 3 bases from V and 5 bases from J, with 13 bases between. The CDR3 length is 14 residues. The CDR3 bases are TGTGCCAGCAGTTATTGGGGGGGCGAGGAGACCCAGTACTTC. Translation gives CASSYWGGEETQYF.

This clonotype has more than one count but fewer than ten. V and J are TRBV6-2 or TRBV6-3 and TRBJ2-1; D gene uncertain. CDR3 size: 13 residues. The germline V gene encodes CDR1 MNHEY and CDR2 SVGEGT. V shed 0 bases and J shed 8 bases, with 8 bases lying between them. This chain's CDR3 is CASSYSGPHEQFF. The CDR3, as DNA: TGTGCCAGCAGTTACTCGGGCCCCCATGAGCAGTTCTTC.

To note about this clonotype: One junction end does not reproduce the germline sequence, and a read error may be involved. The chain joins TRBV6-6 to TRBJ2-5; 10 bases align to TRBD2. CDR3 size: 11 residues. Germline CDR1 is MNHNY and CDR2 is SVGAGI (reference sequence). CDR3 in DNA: TGTGCCAGCAGTGGGGGGACTAGCGAGGACTTC. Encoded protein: CASSGGTSEDF.

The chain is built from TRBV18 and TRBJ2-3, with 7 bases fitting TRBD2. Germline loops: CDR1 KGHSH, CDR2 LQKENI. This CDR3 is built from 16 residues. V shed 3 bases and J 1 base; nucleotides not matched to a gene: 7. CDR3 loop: CASSPSGAGGTDTQYF. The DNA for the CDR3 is TGTGCCAGCTCACCTTCTGGCGCGGGGGGCACAGATACGCAGTATTTT.

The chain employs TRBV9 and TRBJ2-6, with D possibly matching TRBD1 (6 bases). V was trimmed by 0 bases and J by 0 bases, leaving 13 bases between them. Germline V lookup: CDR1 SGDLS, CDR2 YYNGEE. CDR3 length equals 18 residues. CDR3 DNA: TGTGCCAGCAGCGTAGCTCTGGGGGCTAACTCTGGGGCCAACGTCCTGACTTTC. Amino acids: CASSVALGANSGANVLTF.

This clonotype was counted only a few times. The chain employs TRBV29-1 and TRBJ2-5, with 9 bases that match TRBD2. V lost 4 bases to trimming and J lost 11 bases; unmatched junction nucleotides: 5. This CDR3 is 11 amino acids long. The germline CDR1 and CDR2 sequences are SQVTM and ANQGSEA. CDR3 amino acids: CSVVASGEQYF. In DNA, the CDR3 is TGCAGCGTTGTGGCTAGCGGGGAGCAGTACTTC.

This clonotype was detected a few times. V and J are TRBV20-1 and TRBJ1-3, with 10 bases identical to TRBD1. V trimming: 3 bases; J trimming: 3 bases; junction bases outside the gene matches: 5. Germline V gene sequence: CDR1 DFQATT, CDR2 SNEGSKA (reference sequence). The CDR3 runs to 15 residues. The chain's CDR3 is CSAREGQGFGNTIYF. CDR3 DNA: TGCAGTGCTAGGGAGGGACAGGGGTTTGGAAACACCATATATTTT.

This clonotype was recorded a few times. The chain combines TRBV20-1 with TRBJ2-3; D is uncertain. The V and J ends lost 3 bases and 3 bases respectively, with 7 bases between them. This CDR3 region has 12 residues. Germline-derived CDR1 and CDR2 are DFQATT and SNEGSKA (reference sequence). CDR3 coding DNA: TGCAGTGCTAGTCTAAGGACAGATACGCAGTATTTT. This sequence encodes CSASLRTDTQYF.

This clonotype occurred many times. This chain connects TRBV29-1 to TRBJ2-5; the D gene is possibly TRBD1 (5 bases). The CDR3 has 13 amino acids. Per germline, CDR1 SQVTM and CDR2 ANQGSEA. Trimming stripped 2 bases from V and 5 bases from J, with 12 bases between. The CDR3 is CSVESAGRETQYF. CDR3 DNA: TGCAGCGTTGAATCGGCAGGGCGGGAGACCCAGTACTTC.

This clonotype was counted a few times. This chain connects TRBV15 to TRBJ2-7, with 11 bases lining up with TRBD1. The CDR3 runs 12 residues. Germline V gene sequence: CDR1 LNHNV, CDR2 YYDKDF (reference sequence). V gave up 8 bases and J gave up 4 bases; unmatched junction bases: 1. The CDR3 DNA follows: TGTGCCACCGGGGACAGGGGGTACGAGCAGTACTTC. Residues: CATGDRGYEQYF. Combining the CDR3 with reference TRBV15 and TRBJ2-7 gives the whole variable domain DAMVIQNPRYQVTQFGKPVTLSCSQTLNHNVMYWYQQKSSQAPKLLFHYYDKDFNNEADTPDNFQSRRPNTSFCFLDIRSPGLGDTAMYLCATGDRGYEQYFGPGTRLTVT.

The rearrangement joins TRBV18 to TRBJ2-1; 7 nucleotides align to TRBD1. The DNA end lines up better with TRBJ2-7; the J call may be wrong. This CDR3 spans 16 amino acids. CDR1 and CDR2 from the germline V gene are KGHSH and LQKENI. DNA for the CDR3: TGTGCCAGCTCACCACTGAACAGGGGTAGCTCCTACGAGCAGTACTTC. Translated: CASSPLNRGSSYEQYF.

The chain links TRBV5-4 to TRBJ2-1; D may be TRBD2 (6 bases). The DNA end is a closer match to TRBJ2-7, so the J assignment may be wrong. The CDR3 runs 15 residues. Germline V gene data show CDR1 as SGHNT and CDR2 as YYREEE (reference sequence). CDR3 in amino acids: CASRYGTDLSYEQYF. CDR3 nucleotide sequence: TGTGCCAGCAGGTACGGGACTGATCTTTCCTACGAGCAGTACTTC.

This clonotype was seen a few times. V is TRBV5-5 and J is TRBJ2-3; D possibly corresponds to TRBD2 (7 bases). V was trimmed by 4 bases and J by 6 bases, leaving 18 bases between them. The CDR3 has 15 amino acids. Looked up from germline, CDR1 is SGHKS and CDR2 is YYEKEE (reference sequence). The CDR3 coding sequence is TGTGCCAGCAGCGAGGTAGAGGGGGGGGACGATACGCAGTATTTT. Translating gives CASSEVEGGDDTQYF. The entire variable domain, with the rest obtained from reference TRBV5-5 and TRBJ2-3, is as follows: DAGVTQSPTHLIKTRGQQVTLRCSPISGHKSVSWYQQVLGQGPQFIFQYYEKEERGRGNFPDRFSARQFPNYSSELNVNALLLGDSALYLCASSEVEGGDDTQYFGPGTRLTVL.

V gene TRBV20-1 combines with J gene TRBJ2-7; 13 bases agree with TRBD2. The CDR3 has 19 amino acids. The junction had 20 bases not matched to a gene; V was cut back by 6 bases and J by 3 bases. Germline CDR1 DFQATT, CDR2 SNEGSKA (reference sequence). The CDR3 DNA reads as TGCAGTGCCCGCCCGAGACTAGCGGGGGGTTCCGCCAGGCGCTACGAGCAGTACTTC. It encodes CSARPRLAGGSARRYEQYF.

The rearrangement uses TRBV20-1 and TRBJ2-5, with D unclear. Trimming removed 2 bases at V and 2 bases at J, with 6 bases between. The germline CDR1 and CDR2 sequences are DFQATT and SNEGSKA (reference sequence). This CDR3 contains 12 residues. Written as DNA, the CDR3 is TGCAGTGCTAGATCCGCTCAAGAGACCCAGTACTTC. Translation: CSARSAQETQYF.

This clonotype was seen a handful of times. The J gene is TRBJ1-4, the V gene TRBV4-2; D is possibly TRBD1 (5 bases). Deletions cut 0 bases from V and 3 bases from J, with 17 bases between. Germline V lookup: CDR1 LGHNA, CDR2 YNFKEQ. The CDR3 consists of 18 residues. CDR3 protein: CASSQDHPGMWANEKLFF. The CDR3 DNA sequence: TGTGCCAGCAGCCAAGATCATCCAGGGATGTGGGCTAATGAAAAACTGTTTTTT.

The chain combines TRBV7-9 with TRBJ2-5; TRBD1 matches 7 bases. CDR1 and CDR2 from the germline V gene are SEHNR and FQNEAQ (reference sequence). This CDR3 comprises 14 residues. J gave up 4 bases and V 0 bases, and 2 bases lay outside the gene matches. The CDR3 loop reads CASSLATGAETQYF. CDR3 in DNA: TGTGCCAGCAGCTTAGCCACAGGGGCAGAGACCCAGTACTTC.

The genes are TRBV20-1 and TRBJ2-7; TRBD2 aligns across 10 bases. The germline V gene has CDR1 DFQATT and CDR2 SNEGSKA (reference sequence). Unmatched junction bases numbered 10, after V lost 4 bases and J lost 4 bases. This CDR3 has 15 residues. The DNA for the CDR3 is TGCAGTGCTACAGTTAGTAGCGGGGGGAATTACGAGCAGTACTTC. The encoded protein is CSATVSSGGNYEQYF.

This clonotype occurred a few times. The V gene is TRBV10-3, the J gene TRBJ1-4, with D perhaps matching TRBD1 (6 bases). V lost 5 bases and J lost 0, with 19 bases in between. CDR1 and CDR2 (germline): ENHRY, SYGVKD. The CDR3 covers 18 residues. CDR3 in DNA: TGTGCCATCAGTAATCCGGGACACCCGAGTGCAACTAATGAAAAACTGTTTTTT. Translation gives CAISNPGHPSATNEKLFF.

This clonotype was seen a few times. CDR3 protein: CASSFGTSPGNEQFF. CDR3 coding DNA: TGTGCCAGCAGCTTTGGGACTAGCCCTGGCAATGAGCAGTTCTTC. V usage is TRBV7-9 and J usage is TRBJ2-1; the match to TRBD2 covers 9 bases. The trim removed 3 bases at V and 6 bases at J, leaving 6 bases unmatched. The CDR3 covers 15 residues. Germline lookup yields CDR1 SEHNR and CDR2 FQNEAQ (reference sequence).

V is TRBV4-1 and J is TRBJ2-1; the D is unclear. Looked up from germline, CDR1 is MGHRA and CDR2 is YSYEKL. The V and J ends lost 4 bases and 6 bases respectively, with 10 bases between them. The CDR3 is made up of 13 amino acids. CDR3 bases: TGCGCCAGCAGCCGGAGTCCCACCAATGAGCAGTTCTTC. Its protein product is CASSRSPTNEQFF.

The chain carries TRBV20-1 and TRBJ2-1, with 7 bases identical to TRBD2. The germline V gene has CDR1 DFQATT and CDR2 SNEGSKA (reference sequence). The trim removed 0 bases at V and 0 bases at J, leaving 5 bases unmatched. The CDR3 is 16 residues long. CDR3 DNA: TGCAGTGCTAGAGAAGGAGCGGGGAGCTCCTACAATGAGCAGTTCTTC. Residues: CSAREGAGSSYNEQFF.

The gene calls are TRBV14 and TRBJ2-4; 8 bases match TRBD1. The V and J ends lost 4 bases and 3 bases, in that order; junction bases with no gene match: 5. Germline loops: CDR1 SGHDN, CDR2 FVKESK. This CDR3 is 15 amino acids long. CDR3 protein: CASSRGQGGKNIQYF. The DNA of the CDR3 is TGTGCCAGCAGCCGAGGACAGGGTGGCAAAAACATTCAGTACTTC. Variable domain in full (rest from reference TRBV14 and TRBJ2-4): EAGVTQFPSHSVIEKGQTVTLRCDPISGHDNLYWYRRVMGKEIKFLLHFVKESKQDESGMPNNRFLAERTGGTYSTLKVQPAELEDSGVYFCASSRGQGGKNIQYFGAGTRLSVL.

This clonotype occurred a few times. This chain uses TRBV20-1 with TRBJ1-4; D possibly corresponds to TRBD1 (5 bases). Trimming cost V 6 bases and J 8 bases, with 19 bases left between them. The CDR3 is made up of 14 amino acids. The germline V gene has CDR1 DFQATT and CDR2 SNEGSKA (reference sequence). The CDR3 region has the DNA TGCAGTGCCCTGGGGAGGGGAGGGGCCGAAAAACTGTTTTTT. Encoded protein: CSALGRGGAEKLFF.

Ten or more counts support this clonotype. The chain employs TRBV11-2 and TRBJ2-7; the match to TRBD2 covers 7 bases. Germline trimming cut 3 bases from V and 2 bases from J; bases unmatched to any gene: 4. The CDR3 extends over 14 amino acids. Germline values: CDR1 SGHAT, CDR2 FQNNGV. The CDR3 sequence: CASSFWEGPYEQYF. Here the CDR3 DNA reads TGTGCCAGCAGCTTTTGGGAGGGCCCCTACGAGCAGTACTTC.

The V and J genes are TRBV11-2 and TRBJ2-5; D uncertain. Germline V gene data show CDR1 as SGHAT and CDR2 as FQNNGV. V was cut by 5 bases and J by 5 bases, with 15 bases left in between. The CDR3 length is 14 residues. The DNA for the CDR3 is TGTGCCAGCAGCGAAGGACCCCGGCCGGAGACCCAGTACTTC. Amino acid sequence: CASSEGPRPETQYF. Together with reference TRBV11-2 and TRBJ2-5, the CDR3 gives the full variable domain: EAGVAQSPRYKIIEKRQSVAFWCNPISGHATLYWYQQILGQGPKLLIQFQNNGVVDDSQLPKDRFSAERLKGVDSTLKIQPAKLEDSAVYLCASSEGPRPETQYFGPGTRLLVL.

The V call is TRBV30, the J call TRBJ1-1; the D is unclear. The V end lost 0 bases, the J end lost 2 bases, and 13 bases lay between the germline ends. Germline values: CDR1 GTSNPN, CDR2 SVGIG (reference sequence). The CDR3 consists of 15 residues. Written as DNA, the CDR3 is TGTGCCTGGAGTGTATTGCCAGCGTCCAACACTGAAGCTTTCTTT. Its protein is CAWSVLPASNTEAFF.

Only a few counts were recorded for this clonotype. The DNA for the CDR3 is TGCAGCGTTGAGCATACGGGAGGATACGAGCAGTACTTC. Its protein product is CSVEHTGGYEQYF. This chain uses TRBV29-1 with TRBJ2-7, with TRBD2 matching over 7 bases. CDR1 is SQVTM and CDR2 is ANQGSEA in the germline V gene. The CDR3 loop spans 13 amino acids. The V segment lost 3 bases and the J segment 4 bases; nucleotides outside the gene matches: 6.

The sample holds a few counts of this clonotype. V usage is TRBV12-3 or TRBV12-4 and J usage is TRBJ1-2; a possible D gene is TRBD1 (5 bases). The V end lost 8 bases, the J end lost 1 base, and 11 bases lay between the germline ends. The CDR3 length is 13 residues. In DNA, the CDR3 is TGTGCCAGCGGGGCAGGGAATAACTATGGCTACACCTTC. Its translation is CASGAGNNYGYTF.